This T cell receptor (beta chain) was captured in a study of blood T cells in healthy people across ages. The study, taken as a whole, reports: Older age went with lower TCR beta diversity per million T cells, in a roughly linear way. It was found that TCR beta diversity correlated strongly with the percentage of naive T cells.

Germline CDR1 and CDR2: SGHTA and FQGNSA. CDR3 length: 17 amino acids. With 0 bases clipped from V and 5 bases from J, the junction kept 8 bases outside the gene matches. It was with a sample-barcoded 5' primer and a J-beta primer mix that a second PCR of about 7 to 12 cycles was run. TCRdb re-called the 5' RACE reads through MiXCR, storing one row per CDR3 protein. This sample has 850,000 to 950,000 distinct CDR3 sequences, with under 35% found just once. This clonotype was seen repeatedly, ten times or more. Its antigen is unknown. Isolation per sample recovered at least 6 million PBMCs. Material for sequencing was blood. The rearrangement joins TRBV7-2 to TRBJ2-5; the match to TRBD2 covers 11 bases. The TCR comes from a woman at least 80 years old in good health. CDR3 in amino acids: CASSLASLAGGRETQYF. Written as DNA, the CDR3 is TGTGCCAGCAGCTTAGCGAGCCTAGCGGGGGGCAGGGAGACCCAGTACTTC.